Each of the 12 T cell receptor beta chains below was sequenced from the same sample in a study of Ad26.COV2.S vaccination and SARS-CoV-2 variants. Treatment noted: around 19 received Ad26.COV2.S at low or high dose, single or two shots; about 5 received placebo; per-sample allocation not given. The samples were gathered on day 63 after the first injection of vaccine or placebo. Data came from immunoSEQ multiplex PCR; TCRdb stores just in-frame clones and leaves some out. The sample gives some 250,000 clones, roughly 88% of which show up once; about 10% is in the top ten. The sample in question was peripheral blood, obtained in a trial of Ad26.COV2.S vaccine versus placebo. The source is a person between 18 and 60 years old who received the Ad26.COV2.S COVID-19 vaccine or a placebo.

The chain employs TRBV28 and TRBJ1-5; 8 positions match TRBD1. Per the germline V gene, CDR1 is MDHEN and CDR2 is SYDVKM. J was trimmed by 7 bases and V by 7 bases; bases with no gene match: 9. The CDR3 is made up of 14 amino acids. Here the CDR3 reads CASTPGQGRQPQHF. The CDR3 DNA reads TGTGCCAGCACCCCTGGACAGGGACGACAGCCCCAGCATTTT. Together with reference TRBV28 and TRBJ1-5, the CDR3 gives the full variable domain: DVKVTQSSRYLVKRTGEKVFLECVQDMDHENMFWYRQDPGLGLRLIYFSYDVKMKEKGDIPEGYSVSREKKERFSLILESASTNQTSMYLCASTPGQGRQPQHFGDGTRLSIL.

Here the CDR3 DNA reads TGTGCCACACGCCAAGGGCCGGGGTCACCCCTCCACTTT. Translation: CATRQGPGSPLHF. The chain links TRBV28 to TRBJ1-6; the D is unclear. V lost 10 bases to trimming and J lost 10 bases, with 17 bases between them. The CDR3 runs to 13 residues. Germline V lookup: CDR1 MDHEN, CDR2 SYDVKM.

This rearrangement joins TRBV19 to TRBJ1-2, with a weak D call TRBD1 (6 bases). Germline CDR1 reads LNHDA; CDR2 reads SQIVND (reference sequence). Trimming pared 7 bases from V and 6 bases from J, leaving 15 bases between. This CDR3 comprises 13 residues. Written as DNA, the CDR3 is TGTGCCAGTACCACAGGGTCCGTGGATGGCTACACCTTC. Residues: CASTTGSVDGYTF.

This clone was seen a few times. V and J are TRBV5-6 and TRBJ2-2; tentative D call: TRBD2 (5 bases). This CDR3 is built from 17 residues. Between the trimmed V and J ends, which lost 0 bases and 3 bases, there was a span of 15 bases. Germline V gives CDR1 SGHDT, CDR2 YYEEEE. CDR3 residues: CASSLERLARYTGELFF. CDR3 in DNA: TGTGCCAGCAGCTTGGAGCGGCTGGCGAGGTACACCGGGGAGCTGTTTTTT.

This sequence joins TRBV27 and TRBJ2-1; 9 nucleotides align to TRBD2. Germline CDR1 MNHEY, CDR2 SMNVEV (reference sequence). The CDR3 has 16 amino acids. The junction had 14 bases not matched to a gene; V was cut back by 4 bases and J by 10 bases. This chain's CDR3 is CASSSPTSGSSGEQFF. CDR3 coding DNA: TGTGCCAGCAGTTCACCCACTAGCGGGTCTTCGGGAGAGCAGTTCTTC.

J is TRBJ2-1 and V is TRBV19; a weak D match, TRBD1 (6 bases). CDR1 and CDR2 from the germline V gene are LNHDA and SQIVND (reference sequence). V shed 1 base and J shed 2 bases, with 6 bases lying between them. The CDR3 runs 14 residues. Here the CDR3 DNA reads TGTGCCAGTAGTATAGCAGGGGCCTACAATGAGCAGTTCTTC. Encoded protein: CASSIAGAYNEQFF.

This clone has more than one count but fewer than ten. The rearrangement uses TRBV7-2 and TRBJ2-6; D is unclear. The CDR3 runs 15 residues. V lost 1 base to trimming and J lost 2 bases, with 6 bases between them. Germline values: CDR1 SGHTA, CDR2 FQGNSA. CDR3 sequence reads: CASSLDPTGANVLTF. CDR3 in DNA: TGTGCCAGCAGCTTAGATCCTACTGGGGCCAACGTCCTGACTTTC.

The chain recombines TRBV24-1 with TRBJ2-3; D possibly uses TRBD1 or TRBD2 (5 bases each). This CDR3 comprises 14 residues. CDR1 and CDR2 from the germline V gene are KGHDR and SFDVKD. The germline V and J ends were trimmed by 5 bases and 1 base, with 9 bases remaining between them. CDR3 DNA sequence: TGTGCCACCAGTGTCGTGGGGGGCACAGATACGCAGTATTTT. Amino acids: CATSVVGGTDTQYF.

This chain's CDR3 is CASSSDGGLEQFF. CDR3 coding DNA: TGTGCCAGCAGCTCCGATGGCGGCCTAGAGCAGTTCTTC. The chain joins TRBV7-9 to TRBJ2-1; D gene uncertain. V was trimmed by 4 bases and J by 10 bases, leaving 14 bases between them. From germline, CDR1 is SEHNR and CDR2 FQNEAQ (reference sequence). The CDR3 has 13 amino acids.

J is TRBJ2-1 and V is TRBV5-1; TRBD2 agrees at 11 bases. This CDR3 has 16 amino acids. V was pared by 4 bases and J by 2 bases, with 5 bases of the junction left unmatched. Germline CDR1 is SGHRS and CDR2 is YFSETQ. The CDR3 loop is CASSLLAGGTYNEQFF. As DNA, the CDR3 is TGCGCCAGCAGCCTTCTAGCGGGAGGAACCTACAATGAGCAGTTCTTC.

CDR3 amino acids: CAIATQGRETQYF. The DNA for the CDR3 is TGTGCCATCGCTACGCAGGGACGGGAGACCCAGTACTTC. The genes are TRBV10-3 and TRBJ2-5, with D perhaps matching TRBD1 or TRBD2 (5 bases each). V lost 8 bases and J 5 bases, leaving 15 bases between the germline ends. The CDR3 extends over 13 amino acids. Germline assignment: CDR1 ENHRY and CDR2 SYGVKD.

This rearrangement joins TRBV5-5 to TRBJ1-2; 10 bases match TRBD1. Germline lookup yields CDR1 SGHKS and CDR2 YYEKEE (reference sequence). The CDR3 covers 17 residues. Germline trimming cut 0 bases from V and 3 bases from J; bases unmatched to any gene: 8. CDR3 sequence (DNA): TGTGCCAGCAGCTTGGGGATGGGGACAGGGGCTTACTATGGCTACACCTTC. As protein: CASSLGMGTGAYYGYTF.